The clone carrying this TCR beta chain was counted a few times. The CDR3 runs 16 residues. Germline V CDR1 and CDR2: SGHTA, FQGNSA. V gave up 5 bases and J gave up 5 bases; unmatched junction bases: 15. These data are taken from a study of cytomegalovirus exposure and HLA in healthy donors. The PCR had 60 Vbeta and 13 Jbeta primers. TCRdb's table, derived via immunoSEQ multiplex PCR, lists solely in-frame clones and lacks some. The data hold under 150,000 clones, with about 76% observed a single time. This clonotype originated in a woman aged 25-40 years in good health and CMV-seronegative. Material: PBMCs. This chain uses TRBV7-2 with TRBJ2-7, with 7 bases matching TRBD2. CDR3 protein: CASSPGGGVRVHEQYF. In nucleotides, the CDR3 is TGTGCCAGCAGCCCTGGGGGGGGAGTTCGCGTCCACGAGCAGTACTTC.